One sample yielded the 23 T cell receptor beta chains listed below, sequenced in a study of blood T cell repertoires in COVID-19. Sequencing used immunoSEQ multiplex PCR; TCRdb keeps in-frame clones, though not all of them. The sample has nearly 200,000 clones, 86% seen once; the top ten hold 0.6% to 1%. Material for sequencing was peripheral blood. These receptors all stem from a woman between 65 and 79 years old with acute or convalescent COVID-19.

The V gene is TRBV6-2 or TRBV6-3, the J gene TRBJ1-5, with unresolved D. Germline assignment: CDR1 MNHEY and CDR2 SVGEGT. Trimming removed 1 base from V and 4 bases from J, with 11 bases in between. The CDR3 is 15 amino acids. The CDR3 loop is CASSYFGRQNQPQHF. The CDR3 DNA reads TGTGCCAGCAGTTACTTTGGCAGGCAGAATCAGCCCCAGCATTTT.

The chain uses TRBV11-2 and TRBJ2-7; TRBD1 is a possible D gene (5 bases). The CDR3 spans 13 residues. In germline, CDR1 is SGHAT, CDR2 FQNNGV. Between the trimmed V and J ends, which lost 4 bases and 3 bases, there was a span of 10 bases. The DNA of the CDR3 is TGTGCCAGCAGCTCGAGACAGCGCTACGAGCAGTACTTC. It specifies CASSSRQRYEQYF.

The chain joins TRBV5-4 to TRBJ2-5, with 7 bases that match TRBD1. V shed 4 bases and J 1 base; nucleotides not matched to a gene: 13. In germline, CDR1 is SGHNT, CDR2 YYREEE (reference sequence). This CDR3 contains 17 residues. The CDR3 DNA reads TGTGCCAGCAGCCCCACGGGACAGCGCCTCTTCCAAGAGACCCAGTACTTC. It codes for CASSPTGQRLFQETQYF.

Written as DNA, the CDR3 is TGCGCCAGCAGCCTCCACGGGGGGGGCCTGAGCAACTATGGCTACACCTTC. As protein: CASSLHGGGLSNYGYTF. This chain connects TRBV4-3 to TRBJ1-2, with D perhaps TRBD1 (6 bases). The V end was cut by 4 bases, the J end by 2 bases, with 20 bases between. Germline lookup yields CDR1 LGHNA and CDR2 YSLEER. This CDR3 spans 17 amino acids.

This clone was detected only once. The chain uses TRBV5-1 and TRBJ1-5, with 11 positions matching TRBD1. J was trimmed by 11 bases and V by 4 bases; bases with no gene match: 14. This CDR3 has 16 amino acids. In germline, CDR1 is SGHRS, CDR2 YFSETQ. CDR3 DNA sequence: TGCGCCAGCAGCATGGGGACAGGGGGGCTGCAATCAGCCCAGCATTTT. Its translation is CASSMGTGGLQSAQHF.

The chain couples TRBV15 to TRBJ2-7; 7 nucleotides align to TRBD1. Losses at the gene ends were 1 base for V and 2 bases for J; bases not matched to a gene: 5. There are 15 residues in the CDR3. Germline-derived CDR1 and CDR2 are LNHNV and YYDKDF (reference sequence). In nucleotides, the CDR3 is TGTGCCACCAGCAGAGGCAAACAGGGGACCTACGAGCAGTACTTC. Translating gives CATSRGKQGTYEQYF.

DNA of the CDR3: TGCGCCAGCAGCACCGGGACAGGGAACACTGAAGCTTTCTTT. Its protein is CASSTGTGNTEAFF. V usage is TRBV5-1 and J usage is TRBJ1-1; 8 bases map to TRBD1. This CDR3 has 14 amino acids. Looked up from germline, CDR1 is SGHRS and CDR2 is YFSETQ. V lost 4 bases, J lost 1 base, and 3 bases stayed unmatched.

The J gene is TRBJ2-2, the V gene TRBV7-8; 9 bases fit TRBD2. Germline assignment: CDR1 SGHVS and CDR2 FQNEAQ. V shed 0 bases and J 5 bases; nucleotides not matched to a gene: 4. The CDR3 spans 16 residues. The CDR3 loop reads CASSLALAGGTGELFF. CDR3 nucleotides: TGTGCCAGCAGCTTAGCGCTGGCGGGGGGGACCGGGGAGCTGTTTTTT.

This clone was observed a handful of times. The chain has TRBV5-6 and TRBJ2-2; TRBD2 aligns across 9 bases. The CDR3 loop spans 16 amino acids. From germline, CDR1 is SGHDT and CDR2 YYEEEE. V shed 1 base, J shed 6 bases, and the junction held 7 bases outside the gene matches. Here the CDR3 reads CASSLLAGGKSGELFF. The CDR3 DNA is TGTGCCAGCAGCTTGTTGGCGGGAGGGAAATCCGGGGAGCTGTTTTTT.

The genes are TRBV3-1 (or the pseudogene TRBV3-2) and TRBJ1-4, with D possibly TRBD1 on 6 matching bases. V was shortened by 4 bases and J by 5 bases, with 14 bases between the two germline ends. The CDR3 runs to 15 residues. Germline V gene sequence: CDR1 LGHDT, CDR2 YNNKEL (reference sequence). The CDR3 bases are TGTGCCAGCAGCCCGTCGGGGGGGGGCAATGAAAAACTGTTTTTT. Protein product: CASSPSGGGNEKLFF.

The chain recombines TRBV5-1 with TRBJ1-1; D not resolved. Deletions cut 4 bases from V and 0 bases from J, with 10 bases between. The CDR3 has 14 residues. Per the germline V gene, CDR1 is SGHRS and CDR2 is YFSETQ. The CDR3, as DNA: TGCGCCAGCAGCAGAGACAATCTGAACACTGAAGCTTTCTTT. It encodes CASSRDNLNTEAFF.

The rearrangement joins TRBV27 to TRBJ2-7, with a tentative D call TRBD2 (7 bases). Looked up from germline, CDR1 is MNHEY and CDR2 is SMNVEV (reference sequence). The CDR3 length is 15 residues. V was clipped by 3 bases and J by 4 bases, with 16 bases between them. Here the CDR3 DNA reads TGTGCCAGCAGTTTGGGGGGGCAGGGCTGGTACGAGCAGTACTTC. Translating it yields CASSLGGQGWYEQYF.

This clone was counted only a few times. The chain is built from TRBV10-3 and TRBJ2-5; D possibly corresponds to TRBD1 (6 bases). Germline V gene lookup returns CDR1 ENHRY and CDR2 SYGVKD. Between the trimmed V and J ends, which lost 6 bases and 4 bases, there was a span of 15 bases. This CDR3 is 14 amino acids long. In DNA, the CDR3 is TGTGCCATCAGCACCAGGGAAGGGGGAGAGACCCAGTACTTC. Protein sequence: CAISTREGGETQYF.

This rearrangement joins TRBV27 to TRBJ2-2; the match to TRBD1 covers 10 bases. CDR3 size: 15 residues. The germline gives CDR1 MNHEY, CDR2 SMNVEV (reference sequence). V lost 2 bases, J lost 5 bases, and 2 bases stayed unmatched. This CDR3 reads CASSLDRGRTGELFF. Written as DNA, the CDR3 is TGTGCCAGCAGTTTAGACAGGGGGCGGACCGGGGAGCTGTTTTTT.

This chain uses TRBV11-2 with TRBJ2-3; 8 bases line up with TRBD1. V shed 5 bases and J 6 bases; nucleotides not matched to a gene: 4. The CDR3 is 13 amino acids. CDR1 and CDR2 (germline): SGHAT, FQNNGV. CDR3 sequence reads: CASSLRGQDTQYF. The CDR3 DNA reads as TGTGCCAGCAGCCTCAGGGGGCAGGATACGCAGTATTTT. The whole variable domain, filled in from reference TRBV11-2 and TRBJ2-3, reads EAGVAQSPRYKIIEKRQSVAFWCNPISGHATLYWYQQILGQGPKLLIQFQNNGVVDDSQLPKDRFSAERLKGVDSTLKIQPAKLEDSAVYLCASSLRGQDTQYFGPGTRLTVL.

The chain recombines TRBV6-2 or TRBV6-3 with TRBJ2-2; D not resolved. V lost 4 bases and J 1 base, leaving 7 bases between the germline ends. Germline values: CDR1 MNHEY, CDR2 SVGEGT. CDR3 length: 14 residues. CDR3 sequence: CASSFSRNTGELFF. The CDR3 bases are TGTGCCAGCAGTTTTTCCCGGAACACCGGGGAGCTGTTTTTT.

This chain links TRBV7-2 with TRBJ2-3, with 11 bases fitting TRBD1. Germline V gene data show CDR1 as SGHTA and CDR2 as FQGNSA. This CDR3 is 15 amino acids long. V trimming: 5 bases; J trimming: 4 bases; junction bases outside the gene matches: 5. The CDR3 reads CASSPDRGPSDTQYF. The CDR3 nucleotides read TGTGCCAGCAGCCCGGACAGGGGGCCTTCAGATACGCAGTATTTT.

This clone was recorded a few times. The V call is TRBV5-4, the J call TRBJ2-1, with 14 bases aligning to TRBD2. The V gene's germline CDR1 is SGHNT and CDR2 YYREEE (reference sequence). The CDR3 spans 16 residues. After removal of 4 bases from V and 4 bases from J, the junction contained 4 bases not matched to a gene. Here the CDR3 reads CASSRLAGGRYNEQFF. The DNA for the CDR3 is TGTGCCAGCAGCCGACTAGCGGGGGGGCGTTACAATGAGCAGTTCTTC. The entire variable domain, with the rest obtained from reference TRBV5-4 and TRBJ2-1, is as follows: ETGVTQSPTHLIKTRGQQVTLRCSSQSGHNTVSWYQQALGQGPQFIFQYYREEENGRGNFPPRFSGLQFPNYSSELNVNALELDDSALYLCASSRLAGGRYNEQFFGPGTRLTVL.

This clone was seen more than once but under ten times. This chain links TRBV5-4 with TRBJ2-7; possibly TRBD2 for D (6 bases). Germline V CDR1 and CDR2: SGHNT, YYREEE (reference sequence). The CDR3 contains 13 residues. V was trimmed by 7 bases and J by 2 bases, leaving 13 bases between them. The CDR3 bases are TGTGCCAGCCGTACGGCGGGAACCTACGAGCAGTACTTC. It is translated as CASRTAGTYEQYF.

This clone was detected only a few times. The J gene is TRBJ2-3, the V gene TRBV5-4; 7 bases align to TRBD1. Germline CDR1 is SGHNT and CDR2 is YYREEE (reference sequence). Trimming took 0 bases from V and 7 from J; bases not matched to a gene: 8. There are 15 residues in the CDR3. CDR3 protein: CASSLGRGKGNTQYF. CDR3 DNA sequence: TGTGCCAGCAGCTTGGGCAGGGGGAAGGGAAATACGCAGTATTTT.

V usage is TRBV3-1 (or the pseudogene TRBV3-2) and J usage is TRBJ2-1, with 10 bases identical to TRBD2. CDR1 LGHDT and CDR2 YNNKEL come from the germline V gene (reference sequence). The CDR3 has 20 amino acids. V lost 1 base and J lost 0; bases outside the gene matches: 12. CDR3 coding DNA: TGTGCCAGCAGCCAAGTGGGGCGACTAGCGGGTTTCAGCTCCTACAATGAGCAGTTCTTC. It is translated as CASSQVGRLAGFSSYNEQFF.

Only a few counts were recorded for this clone. The chain carries TRBV2 and TRBJ2-7; D may be TRBD2 (6 bases). Germline-derived CDR1 and CDR2 are SNHLY and FYNNEI. Trimming took 2 bases from V and 4 from J, leaving 9 bases between them. This CDR3 is 13 amino acids long. The CDR3 here is CASSELAPYEQYF. In nucleotides, the CDR3 is TGTGCCAGCAGTGAACTAGCGCCATACGAGCAGTACTTC.

J is TRBJ2-1 and V is TRBV5-1; 7 nucleotides agree with TRBD2. The germline V gene encodes CDR1 SGHRS and CDR2 YFSETQ. The CDR3 runs 15 residues. Germline trimming cut 7 bases from V and 3 bases from J; bases unmatched to any gene: 10. The CDR3 spells CASQPGGSLYNEQFF. The CDR3 DNA reads TGCGCCAGCCAACCCGGGGGGTCCCTCTACAATGAGCAGTTCTTC.